This TCR beta chain was sequenced during a study of monozygotic twins with cystic fibrosis. The CDR3 is 14 amino acids. Germline CDR1 is MGHRA and CDR2 is YSYEKL. Trimming pared 1 base from V and 13 bases from J, leaving 14 bases between. Only in-frame clones appear in the TCRdb table, and some are missing; sequencing was by immunoSEQ multiplex PCR. The table records about 8,000 clones, 94% of them present only once. Sequences were obtained from blood. This sequence was found in a boy between 2 and 10 years old with cystic fibrosis. The rearrangement uses TRBV4-1 and TRBJ1-6; D is unresolved. The CDR3 DNA reads TGCGCCAGCAGCCAAGCCGAACAAATGAGGCCCCTCCACTTT. Translating gives CASSQAEQMRPLHF.